This TCR delta chain was obtained from a study of gamma-delta T cells after stem cell transplantation. TCRdb reanalyzed the RT-PCR reads using CATT. The sample has around 1,700 delta-chain clones; about 15% are singletons. Concerning this clone itself: The germline gene is not matched at one end of the junction; a read error may be the cause. Other DNA sequences in the same sample also yield this CDR3.

This CDR3 is 15 amino acids long. CDR1 and CDR2 from the germline V gene are TSWWSYY and QGS. The sample consisted of gamma-delta T cells. This chain joins TRDV1 and TRDJ1; D is undetermined. The clonotype originates from a human donor. It is not recorded whose cells these are; they may come from a transplant donor. CDR3 DNA: TGTGCTCTTGGGGAGCCCCTTTTTATAACCGATAAACTCATCTTC. Amino acid sequence: CALGEPLFITDKLIF.